These 9 T cell receptor beta chains originate from one sample sequenced in a study of control samples from healthy donors and cancer patients. The data were produced by immunoSEQ multiplex PCR, yet TCRdb's version contains in-frame clones alone and is incomplete. The profile shows some 130,000 clones, around 90% of them singletons. The sequencing sample was made of blood. The receptors originated from a man aged 18 to 30 in good health.

The rearrangement links TRBV5-4 to TRBJ2-5; D gene unclear. Germline V gives CDR1 SGHNT, CDR2 YYREEE (reference sequence). Trimming pared 2 bases from V and 5 bases from J, leaving 16 bases between. This CDR3 is built from 15 residues. CDR3 sequence reads: CASSLTLALGETQYF. The DNA of the CDR3 is TGTGCCAGCAGCTTAACCTTAGCTCTTGGGGAGACCCAGTACTTC.

The chain joins TRBV14 to TRBJ2-7, with 7 bases that match TRBD1. Germline trimming cut 5 bases from V and 1 base from J; bases unmatched to any gene: 5. There are 14 residues in the CDR3. CDR1 and CDR2 (germline): SGHDN, FVKESK. The CDR3: CASSMRTGSYEQYF. The CDR3 nucleotides are TGTGCCAGCAGCATGCGGACAGGATCCTACGAGCAGTACTTC.

The chain has TRBV4-1 and TRBJ1-2; 8 bases are a match to TRBD1. From germline, CDR1 is MGHRA and CDR2 YSYEKL. The V gene end was trimmed by 2 bases and the J gene end by 4 bases; junction bases not matched to a gene: 12. The CDR3 contains 17 residues. CDR3 sequence (DNA): TGCGCCAGCAGCCAAAGCATACCGGGACAGGAGACCTATGGCTACACCTTC. Translated: CASSQSIPGQETYGYTF.

The V and J genes are TRBV11-2 and TRBJ2-7; D gene uncertain. Germline V lookup: CDR1 SGHAT, CDR2 FQNNGV. This CDR3 has 12 amino acids. V lost 3 bases and J 10 bases, leaving 13 bases between the germline ends. DNA of the CDR3: TGTGCCAGCAGCTTGGGATCCCAGGAACAGTACTTC. Translated: CASSLGSQEQYF.

J is TRBJ2-2 and V is TRBV9; no definite D call. With 0 bases removed from V and 6 bases from J, the gap between germline ends came to 6 bases. The length of the CDR3 is 13 residues. Germline V CDR1 and CDR2: SGDLS, YYNGEE. In DNA form, the CDR3 reads TGTGCCAGCAGCGTAGGGCTAGCCGGGGAGCTGTTTTTT. As protein: CASSVGLAGELFF.

The rearrangement joins TRBV9 to TRBJ1-6, with a tentative D call TRBD1 (6 bases). CDR1 is SGDLS and CDR2 is YYNGEE in the germline V gene. The V end lost 0 bases, the J end lost 15 bases, and 10 bases lay between the germline ends. The CDR3 has 12 residues. The CDR3 protein is CASSVDGGILHF. CDR3 coding DNA: TGTGCCAGCAGCGTAGATGGGGGCATCCTCCACTTT. Filled out from reference TRBV9 and TRBJ1-6, the complete variable domain reads DSGVTQTPKHLITATGQRVTLRCSPRSGDLSVYWYQQSLDQGLQFLIQYYNGEERAKGNILERFSAQQFPDLHSELNLSSLELGDSALYFCASSVDGGILHFGNGTRLTVT.

The chain recombines TRBV27 with TRBJ2-5, with 11 bases fitting TRBD2. This CDR3 region has 14 residues. The germline CDR1 and CDR2 sequences are MNHEY and SMNVEV (reference sequence). J lost 4 bases, V lost 6 bases, and 4 bases had no gene match. CDR3 amino acids: CASRLAGAGETQYF. For the CDR3, the DNA is TGTGCCAGCAGACTAGCGGGGGCGGGAGAGACCCAGTACTTC.

The gene calls are TRBV5-4 and TRBJ2-7; 15 nucleotides line up with TRBD2. V dropped 4 bases and J dropped 3; count of bases not matched to a gene: 5. Germline CDR1 SGHNT, CDR2 YYREEE (reference sequence). The CDR3 length is 16 residues. CDR3 coding DNA: TGTGCCAGCAGCCCCGGGACTAGCGGGGGGATCTACGAGCAGTACTTC. Protein product: CASSPGTSGGIYEQYF.

As regards this clone: An end of the junction differs from the germline gene, which may be a read error. The chain combines TRBV19 with TRBJ2-6; D perhaps matches TRBD1 (5 bases). The CDR3 covers 14 residues. Germline V gives CDR1 LNHDA, CDR2 SQIVND (reference sequence). As DNA, the CDR3 is TGTGCCAGTAGTCCCGATGTAGGGGTCAACGTCCTGACTTTC. This sequence encodes CASSPDVGVNVLTF.